The 28 T cell receptor beta chains presented below share a single source sample, sequenced in a study of T cell changes during pregnancy in multiple sclerosis. Here immunoSEQ multiplex PCR was the method, and the copy in TCRdb shows in-frame clones only, minus some. The table includes approximately 100,000 clones, almost 95% detected once. Sequenced here: peripheral blood, sampled before pregnancy. Receptors were obtained from a female donor with multiple sclerosis, enrolled in a pregnancy study.

The V and J genes are TRBV28 and TRBJ2-7, with D possibly TRBD2 on 5 matching bases. Germline V gives CDR1 MDHEN, CDR2 SYDVKM. This CDR3 has 12 amino acids. V shed 10 bases and J shed 7 bases, with 17 bases lying between them. CDR3 sequence reads: CATNFLRGEQYF. The DNA for the CDR3 is TGTGCCACCAACTTCTTACGCGGGGAGCAGTACTTC. Full variable domain (rest looked up from reference TRBV28 and TRBJ2-7): DVKVTQSSRYLVKRTGEKVFLECVQDMDHENMFWYRQDPGLGLRLIYFSYDVKMKEKGDIPEGYSVSREKKERFSLILESASTNQTSMYLCATNFLRGEQYFGPGTRLTVT.

J is TRBJ2-1 and V is TRBV7-2; D may be TRBD2 (6 bases). Germline CDR1 and CDR2: SGHTA and FQGNSA. V was cut by 6 bases and J by 8 bases, with 14 bases left in between. This CDR3 has 13 amino acids. For the CDR3, the DNA is TGTGCCAGCAGGGAGGGCAATTACTATGAGCAGTTCTTC. Translating it yields CASREGNYYEQFF.

This rearrangement joins TRBV11-2 to TRBJ2-1; 10 positions agree with TRBD2. Germline CDR1 SGHAT, CDR2 FQNNGV. CDR3 length: 16 amino acids. The V gene end was trimmed by 5 bases and the J gene end by 5 bases; junction bases not matched to a gene: 9. For the CDR3, the DNA is TGTGCCAGCAGCCCTATCGCTAGCGGGAGACACAATGAGCAGTTCTTC. Translated, it gives CASSPIASGRHNEQFF.

This chain connects TRBV30 to TRBJ2-7, with TRBD2 identical over 11 bases. This CDR3 contains 14 residues. The ends lost 5 bases at V and 1 base at J; junction bases unmatched: 4. From germline, CDR1 is GTSNPN and CDR2 SVGIG (reference sequence). DNA of the CDR3: TGTGCCTGGCGGGGACTAGCGGAATCCTACGAGCAGTACTTC. Translating gives CAWRGLAESYEQYF.

The rearrangement links TRBV30 to TRBJ2-7; D gene uncertain. The V end lost 4 bases, the J end lost 6 bases, and 10 bases lay between the germline ends. Germline loops: CDR1 GTSNPN, CDR2 SVGIG (reference sequence). The CDR3 totals 11 residues. CDR3 coding DNA: TGTGCCTGGACGTCCTCCGGCGAGCAGTACTTC. Translating gives CAWTSSGEQYF.

The chain employs TRBV27 and TRBJ1-4, with 7 bases that match TRBD1. The germline V gene encodes CDR1 MNHEY and CDR2 SMNVEV (reference sequence). Trimming took 6 bases from V and 0 from J; bases not matched to a gene: 4. This CDR3 region has 15 residues. CDR3 sequence: CASRLQGTTNEKLFF. CDR3 DNA sequence: TGTGCCAGCAGGCTACAGGGGACAACTAATGAAAAACTGTTTTTT.

The chain couples TRBV19 to TRBJ1-5; 9 bases agree with TRBD1. The length of the CDR3 is 15 residues. V shed 6 bases, J shed 2 bases, and the junction held 5 bases outside the gene matches. CDR1 and CDR2 from the germline V gene are LNHDA and SQIVND (reference sequence). This CDR3 is CASSPGQGRNQPQHF. The CDR3 DNA follows: TGTGCCAGTAGCCCGGGACAGGGTCGCAATCAGCCCCAGCATTTT.

CDR3 loop: CASSLGRGTAYEKLFF. CDR3 in DNA: TGCGCCAGCAGCTTGGGCAGGGGTACTGCCTATGAAAAACTGTTTTTT. The chain uses TRBV5-1 and TRBJ1-4, with D perhaps TRBD1 (6 bases). The ends were cut back, 0 bases at V and 6 bases at J, with 15 bases in the middle. From germline, CDR1 is SGHRS and CDR2 YFSETQ. The CDR3 has 16 residues. The variable domain in full, with the rest retrieved from reference TRBV5-1 and TRBJ1-4, is KAGVTQTPRYLIKTRGQQVTLSCSPISGHRSVSWYQQTPGQGLQFLFEYFSETQRNKGNFPGRFSGRQFSNSRSEMNVSTLELGDSALYLCASSLGRGTAYEKLFFGSGTQLSVL.

The chain joins TRBV5-4 to TRBJ2-3, with 7 bases identical to TRBD2. V dropped 4 bases and J dropped 3; count of bases not matched to a gene: 8. Germline CDR1 SGHNT, CDR2 YYREEE (reference sequence). The CDR3 length is 15 residues. The CDR3 sequence: CASSPSAGATDTQYF. The CDR3 DNA reads TGTGCCAGCAGCCCCAGTGCGGGAGCGACAGATACGCAGTATTTT.

CDR3 sequence (DNA): TGCGCCAGCAGCCAGGAGCTTGGGTATAACACCGGGGAGCTGTTTTTT. This gives the protein CASSQELGYNTGELFF. The rearrangement joins TRBV4-1 to TRBJ2-2; no clear D. The germline V gene has CDR1 MGHRA and CDR2 YSYEKL. V dropped 3 bases and J dropped 2 bases, with 13 bases sitting between them. This CDR3 has 16 residues.

This chain connects TRBV7-2 to TRBJ2-1, with 9 bases that match TRBD1. V dropped 3 bases and J dropped 6; count of bases not matched to a gene: 3. Germline-derived CDR1 and CDR2 are SGHTA and FQGNSA. The CDR3 spans 14 residues. The CDR3 is CASSFDRGSNEQFF. As DNA, the CDR3 is TGTGCCAGCAGCTTCGACAGGGGGAGCAATGAGCAGTTCTTC.

CDR3: CATGGPEAFF. The CDR3 region has the DNA TGTGCCACGGGGGGGCCTGAAGCTTTCTTT. V is TRBV15 and J is TRBJ1-1; possible D gene TRBD1, 6 bases. The CDR3 loop spans 10 amino acids. V was cut by 9 bases and J by 6 bases, with 8 bases left in between. The germline CDR1 and CDR2 sequences are LNHNV and YYDKDF (reference sequence).

The CDR3 loop is CASMDRGDTEAFF. The CDR3 nucleotides are TGTGCCAGTATGGACAGGGGGGACACTGAAGCTTTCTTT. This chain links TRBV19 with TRBJ1-1; TRBD1 agrees at 10 bases. CDR3 length: 13 residues. CDR1 is LNHDA and CDR2 is SQIVND in the germline V gene (reference sequence). V lost 7 bases, J lost 3 bases, and 2 bases stayed unmatched. Full variable domain (missing parts from reference TRBV19 and TRBJ1-1): DGGITQSPKYLFRKEGQNVTLSCEQNLNHDAMYWYRQDPGQGLRLIYYSQIVNDFQKGDIAEGYSVSREKKESFPLTVTSAQKNPTAFYLCASMDRGDTEAFFGQGTRLTVV.

V is TRBV4-2 and J is TRBJ2-3, with 10 nucleotides matching TRBD2. CDR3 length: 16 amino acids. Germline loops: CDR1 LGHNA, CDR2 YNFKEQ. The ends lost 0 bases at V and 3 bases at J; junction bases unmatched: 3. In nucleotides, the CDR3 is TGTGCCAGCAGCCAAGAAGCGGGAGGGTGGACAGATACGCAGTATTTT. It yields the protein CASSQEAGGWTDTQYF.

This chain uses TRBV19 with TRBJ2-7; a weak D match, TRBD2 (6 bases). Germline V gene data show CDR1 as LNHDA and CDR2 as SQIVND (reference sequence). With 4 bases removed from V and 3 bases from J, the gap between germline ends came to 31 bases. The length of the CDR3 is 20 residues. This CDR3 is CASSRRVFGASAANFYEQYF. In DNA form, the CDR3 reads TGTGCCAGTAGTAGAAGGGTTTTCGGGGCTAGCGCAGCAAACTTCTACGAGCAGTACTTC.

This clone was picked up a small number of times. The chain is built from TRBV19 and TRBJ1-4; 7 bases are shared with TRBD1. V lost 7 bases to trimming and J lost 7 bases; unmatched junction nucleotides: 3. CDR1 LNHDA and CDR2 SQIVND come from the germline V gene (reference sequence). The CDR3 totals 12 residues. This CDR3 reads CASKGAPEKLFF. The CDR3, as DNA: TGTGCCAGTAAGGGGGCTCCTGAAAAACTGTTTTTT.

V usage is TRBV4-2 and J usage is TRBJ2-1; the D is unclear. The CDR3 consists of 15 residues. Trimming pared 2 bases from V and 4 bases from J, leaving 12 bases between. Looked up from germline, CDR1 is LGHNA and CDR2 is YNFKEQ. As DNA, the CDR3 is TGTGCCAGCAGCCAAACAAGAACAGATTACAATGAGCAGTTCTTC. Translation: CASSQTRTDYNEQFF.

The V gene is TRBV29-1, the J gene TRBJ2-5; 9 nucleotides match TRBD1. The V segment lost 7 bases and the J segment 4 bases; nucleotides outside the gene matches: 7. The CDR3 is made up of 13 amino acids. Germline V gene data show CDR1 as SQVTM and CDR2 as ANQGSEA. The CDR3 DNA reads TGCAGCGCTGGTACAGGGGGCTCAGAGACCCAGTACTTC. It is translated as CSAGTGGSETQYF.

The rearrangement joins TRBV28 to TRBJ2-1; 9 bases fit TRBD1. Germline-derived CDR1 and CDR2 are MDHEN and SYDVKM. The CDR3 is 15 residues long. With 4 bases clipped from V and 8 bases from J, the junction kept 9 bases outside the gene matches. The CDR3 sequence is CASSSPGQGTDEQFF. CDR3 coding DNA: TGTGCCAGCAGTTCCCCGGGACAGGGTACGGATGAGCAGTTCTTC.

This clone was found a few times. The chain is built from TRBV30 and TRBJ1-5; D unresolved. The CDR3 runs 12 residues. Trimming shortened V by 2 bases and J by 0 bases, and 2 bases separated the two germline ends. The V gene's germline CDR1 is GTSNPN and CDR2 SVGIG (reference sequence). CDR3 in DNA: TGTGCCTGGAGTCGTAGCAATCAGCCCCAGCATTTT. Its translation is CAWSRSNQPQHF.

This clone occurred once. The V gene is TRBV11-2, the J gene TRBJ2-7; D not resolved. Germline loops: CDR1 SGHAT, CDR2 FQNNGV. V lost 6 bases to trimming and J lost 5 bases, with 14 bases between them. The CDR3 sequence is 13 residues long. CDR3 protein: CASRTYPSHEQYF. CDR3 nucleotide sequence: TGTGCCAGCAGAACTTATCCGTCCCACGAGCAGTACTTC.

V gene TRBV10-3 combines with J gene TRBJ1-1; 8 nucleotides agree with TRBD1. V lost 6 bases and J lost 1; bases outside the gene matches: 16. The CDR3 totals 18 residues. Germline V CDR1 and CDR2: ENHRY, SYGVKD. The CDR3 region has the DNA TGTGCCATCAGCGGGAACGGGGGGAAACAGGGGGGGAACACTGAAGCTTTCTTT. Translated: CAISGNGGKQGGNTEAFF.

The CDR3 nucleotides are TGCGCCAGCAGCCGCGGGGTAGGTTGGGAGCAGTTCTTC. This sequence encodes CASSRGVGWEQFF. The chain joins TRBV4-1 to TRBJ2-1; D might be TRBD2 (6 bases). V dropped 4 bases and J dropped 10 bases, with 14 bases sitting between them. The CDR3 is 13 amino acids. CDR1 and CDR2 (germline): MGHRA, YSYEKL.

This clone was observed a single time. The chain has TRBV6-6 and TRBJ2-2; tentatively, D is TRBD2 (6 bases). Germline V CDR1 and CDR2: MNHNY, SVGAGI (reference sequence). The CDR3 covers 14 residues. V dropped 0 bases and J dropped 4 bases, with 6 bases sitting between them. CDR3 protein: CASSYSGGTGELFF. CDR3 nucleotide sequence: TGTGCCAGCAGTTACTCGGGGGGCACCGGGGAGCTGTTTTTT.

The chain links TRBV5-1 to TRBJ1-2; 8 nucleotides align to TRBD1. The CDR3 extends over 14 amino acids. CDR1 SGHRS and CDR2 YFSETQ come from the germline V gene. V gave up 3 bases and J gave up 8 bases; unmatched junction bases: 9. CDR3 amino acids: CASSSPDRGGGYTF. The CDR3 region has the DNA TGCGCCAGCAGCTCCCCCGACAGGGGAGGCGGCTACACCTTC.

The genes are TRBV5-6 and TRBJ2-7; the match to TRBD2 covers 9 bases. With 3 bases clipped from V and 8 bases from J, the junction kept 9 bases outside the gene matches. Germline values: CDR1 SGHDT, CDR2 YYEEEE. The CDR3 is 14 amino acids. The CDR3 loop is CASSSTLAGVKQYF. As DNA, the CDR3 is TGTGCCAGCAGCTCTACCTTAGCGGGAGTAAAGCAGTACTTC.

This clone has only one observation. This sequence joins TRBV5-1 and TRBJ1-1, with no clear D. The V gene lost 4 bases and the J gene lost 3 bases, with 13 bases spanning the gap. CDR1 is SGHRS, CDR2 YFSETQ, per germline. The CDR3 is made up of 14 amino acids. CDR3 protein: CASSTNPLDTEAFF. CDR3 coding DNA: TGCGCCAGCAGCACTAACCCCCTGGACACTGAAGCTTTCTTT.

The chain couples TRBV27 to TRBJ1-1; TRBD1 is a possible D gene (6 bases). Germline values: CDR1 MNHEY, CDR2 SMNVEV (reference sequence). The germline V and J ends were trimmed by 2 bases and 3 bases, with 10 bases remaining between them. This CDR3 spans 14 amino acids. CDR3 bases: TGTGCCAGCAGTTTACGGGGGGCTTACACTGAAGCTTTCTTT. Translation gives CASSLRGAYTEAFF.